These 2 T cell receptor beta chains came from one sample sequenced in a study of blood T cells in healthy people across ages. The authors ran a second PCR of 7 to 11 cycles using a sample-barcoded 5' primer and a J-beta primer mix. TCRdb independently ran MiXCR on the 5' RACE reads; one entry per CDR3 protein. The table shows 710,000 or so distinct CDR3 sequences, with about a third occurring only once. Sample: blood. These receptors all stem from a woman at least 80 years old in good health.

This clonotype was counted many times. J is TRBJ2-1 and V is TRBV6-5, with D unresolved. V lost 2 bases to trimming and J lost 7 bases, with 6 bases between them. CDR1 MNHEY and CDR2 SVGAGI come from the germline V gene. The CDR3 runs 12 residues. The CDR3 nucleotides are TGTGCCAGCAGTTACGGGCAAAATGAGCAGTTCTTC. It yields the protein CASSYGQNEQFF.

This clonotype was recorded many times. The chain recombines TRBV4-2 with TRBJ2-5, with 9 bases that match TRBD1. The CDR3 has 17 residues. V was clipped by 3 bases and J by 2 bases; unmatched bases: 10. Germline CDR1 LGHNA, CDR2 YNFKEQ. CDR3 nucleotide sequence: TGTGCCAGCAGCCAGGGAACCGGGACAGGGCGACAAGAGACCCAGTACTTC. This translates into CASSQGTGTGRQETQYF.